This TCR beta chain comes out of a study of control samples from healthy donors and cancer patients. The data were produced by immunoSEQ multiplex PCR, yet TCRdb's version contains in-frame clones alone and is incomplete. The table lists roughly 190,000 clones, 90% to 95% of them singletons. Germline V CDR1 and CDR2: KGHDR, SFDVKD. There are 14 residues in the CDR3. Trimming took 3 bases from V and 9 from J; bases not matched to a gene: 5. The source material was blood. The chain carries TRBV24-1 and TRBJ2-3; 10 bases fit TRBD2. The sequence derives from a woman under 40 in good health. This CDR3 reads CATSDPGTSETQYF. The CDR3 coding sequence is TGTGCCACCAGTGATCCCGGGACTAGCGAGACGCAGTATTTT.